These T cell receptor beta chains were read from a single sample in a study of blood T cell repertoires in COVID-19. The repertoire was sequenced with immunoSEQ multiplex PCR; TCRdb's copy has only in-frame clones and lacks some. Found here are some 66,000 clones, more than 80% of them singletons; the top ten hold about 9%. Sequenced input: peripheral blood. The receptors shown here come from a human donor with active COVID-19. The donor label of this sample is uncertain. Each CDR3 is given with its conserved first and last residue. A D gene is named only where the DNA matches it firmly. Expanded clones are given a class, and other clones once, few, many or no size at all.

DNA: TGTGCCAGCAGCTTGAGCGGTCCCTCCTACAATGAGCAGTTCTTC
CDR3: CASSLSGPSYNEQFF
length: 15
D: .
size: .
J: TRBJ2-1
V: TRBV7-6

DNA: TGTGCCTGGGACGTGAGAAACACCGGGGAGCTGTTTTTT
CDR3: CAWDVRNTGELFF
length: 13
D: .
size: .
J: TRBJ2-2
V: TRBV30

DNA: TGTGCCAGCAGTTACTCGAGGGGAAACACCATATATTTT
CDR3: CASSYSRGNTIYF
length: 13
D: .
size: .
J: TRBJ1-3
V: TRBV6-6

DNA: TGTGCCAGCAGCTCCGACGGGGGGAAATACAATGAGCAGTTCTTC
CDR3: CASSSDGGKYNEQFF
length: 15
D: TRBD2
size: .
J: TRBJ2-1
V: TRBV7-2

DNA: TGTGCCAGCAGCTCCAGGGGGGCTTCCGACTACAATGAGCAGTTCTTC
CDR3: CASSSRGASDYNEQFF
length: 16
D: .
size: .
J: TRBJ2-1
V: TRBV7-3

DNA: TGTGCCAGCAGTTACTCTACGGGGGAGGGACTCTCCTACAATGAGCAGTTCTTC
CDR3: CASSYSTGEGLSYNEQFF
length: 18
D: TRBD2
size: .
J: TRBJ2-1
V: TRBV6-2/TRBV6-3

DNA: TGTGCCATCCCAGGGGTAATGAACACCGGGGAGCTGTTTTTT
CDR3: CAIPGVMNTGELFF
length: 14
D: .
size: .
J: TRBJ2-2
V: TRBV10-3

DNA: TGTGCCAGCAGCTTCCAAGGGGGCAGATACGAGCAGTACTTC
CDR3: CASSFQGGRYEQYF
length: 14
D: TRBD1
size: .
J: TRBJ2-7
V: TRBV7-2

DNA: TGTGCCAGCAGTTTCCTACTAGGACAGGGGGTAGGCACAGATACGCAGTATTTT
CDR3: CASSFLLGQGVGTDTQYF
length: 18
D: TRBD1
size: .
J: TRBJ2-3
V: TRBV28

DNA: TGTGCCAGCAGTGTTCGCGGGGTCACCTACGAGCAGTACTTC
CDR3: CASSVRGVTYEQYF
length: 14
D: .
size: .
J: TRBJ2-7
V: TRBV27

DNA: TGTGCCAGTAGTAGAGCTAGCGGGAGTCTCAATGAGCAGTTCTTC
CDR3: CASSRASGSLNEQFF
length: 15
D: TRBD2
size: .
J: TRBJ2-1
V: TRBV19

DNA: TGTGCCAGCAGCTTACGGGGAAAGCAGTACTTC
CDR3: CASSLRGKQYF
length: 11
D: .
size: .
J: TRBJ2-7
V: TRBV7-3

DNA: TGTGCCTGGAGTGCAGTCGGACAGGGGGCGCTTGGGGCCAACGTCCTGACTTTC
CDR3: CAWSAVGQGALGANVLTF
length: 18
D: TRBD1
size: .
J: TRBJ2-6
V: TRBV30

DNA: TGTGCCACCAGCAGGTACAATCAGCCCCAGCATTTT
CDR3: CATSRYNQPQHF
length: 12
D: .
size: .
J: TRBJ1-5
V: TRBV15

DNA: TGTGCCAGCAGTCAAGGCAGGGTCGGAAACACCATATATTTT
CDR3: CASSQGRVGNTIYF
length: 14
D: .
size: once
J: TRBJ1-3
V: TRBV11-2

DNA: TGCGCCAGCAGCTACGACAGGGATGGCTACACCTTC
CDR3: CASSYDRDGYTF
length: 12
D: TRBD1
size: .
J: TRBJ1-2
V: TRBV5-1

DNA: TGTGCCAGCAGTTACAGTTTGCACGGGGGGGCTCCCTCGAGCACAGATACGCAGTATTTT
CDR3: CASSYSLHGGAPSSTDTQYF
length: 20
D: TRBD2
size: .
J: TRBJ2-3
V: TRBV6-2/TRBV6-3

DNA: TGTGCCAGCAGCCAAGTCGGGGGGGGAACCTACGAGCAGTACTTC
CDR3: CASSQVGGGTYEQYF
length: 15
D: TRBD2
size: .
J: TRBJ2-7
V: TRBV14

DNA: TGCGCCAGCAGCCAAGTGTCTTCTAAAAAGTACTTC
CDR3: CASSQVSSKKYF
length: 12
D: .
size: .
J: TRBJ2-4
V: TRBV4-1

DNA: TGTGCCAGCAGCTTGGCCGGTAGCGGATACTCCTACGAGCAGTACTTC
CDR3: CASSLAGSGYSYEQYF
length: 16
D: .
size: .
J: TRBJ2-7
V: TRBV5-4

DNA: TGTGCCAGCAGTCAGGGCGGCGCGGTAGGGGAAAAACTGTTTTTT
CDR3: CASSQGGAVGEKLFF
length: 15
D: .
size: .
J: TRBJ1-4
V: TRBV7-2

DNA: TGTGCCAGCTCATCGCCGGGACAGAAGATCTCTGGAAACACCATATATTTT
CDR3: CASSSPGQKISGNTIYF
length: 17
D: TRBD1
size: .
J: TRBJ1-3
V: TRBV18

DNA: TGTGCCATCACCGGGACAGGGGACTATGGCTACACCTTC
CDR3: CAITGTGDYGYTF
length: 13
D: TRBD1
size: .
J: TRBJ1-2
V: TRBV10-3

DNA: TGTGCCAGCAGTTCGGCGGGAGGCTCATCCTACAATGAGCAGTTCTTC
CDR3: CASSSAGGSSYNEQFF
length: 16
D: TRBD2
size: .
J: TRBJ2-1
V: TRBV6-2/TRBV6-3

DNA: TGTGCCAGCAGCTTAAGACAGGTCTCCTATGGCTACACCTTC
CDR3: CASSLRQVSYGYTF
length: 14
D: .
size: .
J: TRBJ1-2
V: TRBV5-6

DNA: TGTGCCAGCAGCGTCCGGGACAGAGAAAACATTCAGTACTTC
CDR3: CASSVRDRENIQYF
length: 14
D: TRBD1
size: .
J: TRBJ2-4
V: TRBV5-8

DNA: TGCGCCAGCAGCCATCCTGACAGGGGAGCCTACAATGAGCAGTTCTTC
CDR3: CASSHPDRGAYNEQFF
length: 16
D: TRBD1
size: .
J: TRBJ2-1
V: TRBV4-1

DNA: TGTGCCAGCAGACACGCGGGACCTGGGAGCACAGATACGCAGTATTTT
CDR3: CASRHAGPGSTDTQYF
length: 16
D: .
size: .
J: TRBJ2-3
V: TRBV4-2

DNA: TGTGCCAGCAGTTACGAGGCAGGGAGGGGCACTGAAGCTTTCTTT
CDR3: CASSYEAGRGTEAFF
length: 15
D: .
size: .
J: TRBJ1-1
V: TRBV6-6

DNA: TGTGCCAGCAGCCCAGAGATCGGGGCCTACGAGCAGTACTTC
CDR3: CASSPEIGAYEQYF
length: 14
D: .
size: .
J: TRBJ2-7
V: TRBV5-4

DNA: TGTGCCACCAGTGATCCGAGCGGGAGTGACACCGGGGAGCTGTTTTTT
CDR3: CATSDPSGSDTGELFF
length: 16
D: TRBD2
size: once
J: TRBJ2-2
V: TRBV24-1

DNA: TGTGCCAGTAGTATAGGCGCAAGGGGCGTTGGTACAGATACGCAGTATTTT
CDR3: CASSIGARGVGTDTQYF
length: 17
D: .
size: .
J: TRBJ2-3
V: TRBV19

DNA: TGTGCCAGCAGCTTAGTACTGACAGGCTATAATGAAAAACTGTTTTTT
CDR3: CASSLVLTGYNEKLFF
length: 16
D: .
size: .
J: TRBJ1-4
V: TRBV7-8

DNA: TGTGCCAGCAGGGAGACAGGGGGCAGTGACATTCAGTACTTC
CDR3: CASRETGGSDIQYF
length: 14
D: TRBD1
size: .
J: TRBJ2-4
V: TRBV28

DNA: TGTGCCAGCTGTTGGCGGGGGTATACCGGGGAGCTGTTTTTT
CDR3: CASCWRGYTGELFF
length: 14
D: TRBD2
size: .
J: TRBJ2-2
V: TRBV3-1/TRBV3-2

DNA: TGTGCCAGCAGCTCCGAGGGGGTTACCCCGAACACTGAAGCTTTCTTT
CDR3: CASSSEGVTPNTEAFF
length: 16
D: .
size: .
J: TRBJ1-1
V: TRBV5-6

DNA: TGTGCCAGCAGCATCGACTACAGCTCCTACGAGCAGTACTTC
CDR3: CASSIDYSSYEQYF
length: 14
D: .
size: .
J: TRBJ2-7
V: TRBV9

DNA: TGTGCCAGCAGCTTCTCAGGGGGCGTAGAGGGCTACACCTTC
CDR3: CASSFSGGVEGYTF
length: 14
D: TRBD1
size: .
J: TRBJ1-2
V: TRBV7-9

DNA: TGTGCCAGCAGCTTAGACTATCAGCCCCAGCATTTT
CDR3: CASSLDYQPQHF
length: 12
D: .
size: .
J: TRBJ1-5
V: TRBV7-2

DNA: TGTGCCAGCAGTGGGGGACTAGCTCGTGTCGAGCAGTACTTC
CDR3: CASSGGLARVEQYF
length: 14
D: TRBD2
size: .
J: TRBJ2-7
V: TRBV6-2/TRBV6-3

DNA: TGTGCCAGCAGTGTTCTTGAGACCCAGTACTTC
CDR3: CASSVLETQYF
length: 11
D: .
size: once
J: TRBJ2-5
V: TRBV12-3/TRBV12-4

DNA: TGTGCCAGTAGTACTAGTGAGTGGTACACAGATACGCAGTATTTT
CDR3: CASSTSEWYTDTQYF
length: 15
D: .
size: .
J: TRBJ2-3
V: TRBV19

DNA: TGTGCCAGCAATAAACCGGGGGGGAGAGGTTTCTATGGCTACACCTTC
CDR3: CASNKPGGRGFYGYTF
length: 16
D: .
size: .
J: TRBJ1-2
V: TRBV6-6

DNA: TGTGCCAGCAGCTTGGACGCTAGCGGGAGGGGACCCGAGTATTTT
CDR3: CASSLDASGRGPEYF
length: 15
D: TRBD2
size: .
J: TRBJ2-3
V: TRBV5-4

DNA: TGTGCCAGCAGCGCTCACCTCGGGACTAGCGGGAGGGCCTTTCCGGAGACCCAGTACTTC
CDR3: CASSAHLGTSGRAFPETQYF
length: 20
D: TRBD2
size: .
J: TRBJ2-5
V: TRBV9

DNA: TGCGCCAGCAGCCAAGTGGGGGGTGAGGGCTATGGCTACACCTTC
CDR3: CASSQVGGEGYGYTF
length: 15
D: .
size: .
J: TRBJ1-2
V: TRBV4-1

DNA: TGTGCCAGCAGTTTAACAGGGGCTATGGACACTGAAGCTTTCTTT
CDR3: CASSLTGAMDTEAFF
length: 15
D: TRBD1
size: .
J: TRBJ1-1
V: TRBV6-5

DNA: TGTGCCAGCAGTTACATAGCGGGAGGGTCGGGCACCGGGGAGCTGTTTTTT
CDR3: CASSYIAGGSGTGELFF
length: 17
D: TRBD2
size: .
J: TRBJ2-2
V: TRBV28

DNA: TGTGCCAGCAGCTTAAGGTCCAGGGGAGTGAGTGGCTACACCTTC
CDR3: CASSLRSRGVSGYTF
length: 15
D: .
size: once
J: TRBJ1-2
V: TRBV7-2

DNA: TGTGCCAGCAGCCTTTTTCGACTAGCGGGGGACACAGATACGCAGTATTTT
CDR3: CASSLFRLAGDTDTQYF
length: 17
D: TRBD2
size: .
J: TRBJ2-3
V: TRBV3-1/TRBV3-2

DNA: TGCGCCAGCAGCTTTCAGACAGGGGTCACTGAAGCTTTCTTT
CDR3: CASSFQTGVTEAFF
length: 14
D: TRBD1
size: .
J: TRBJ1-1
V: TRBV4-1

DNA: TGTGCCAGCAGTCTAGAGCCTGGACTCCAAGAGACCCAGTACTTC
CDR3: CASSLEPGLQETQYF
length: 15
D: .
size: .
J: TRBJ2-5
V: TRBV6-4

DNA: TGCGCCAGCAGCAAGCCGGGACAGGGTTCCTACGAGCAGTACTTC
CDR3: CASSKPGQGSYEQYF
length: 15
D: TRBD1
size: .
J: TRBJ2-7
V: TRBV5-1